This T cell receptor (beta chain) derives from a study of PD-1 blockade in classical Hodgkin lymphoma. Time point noted: newly diagnosed, previously untreated cHL patient sample. It was by magnetic negative selection that CD4+ T cells were purified from thawed PBMCs. Turning to this clone: The antigen is not known.

CDR3 length: 14 residues. J lost 6 bases, V lost 7 bases, and 8 bases had no gene match. Germline V gives CDR1 SEHNR, CDR2 FQNEAQ (reference sequence). Notes on the study in general: Why the repertoires differ is still unclear, perhaps disease activity or prior therapy. According to reports, newly diagnosed patients had lower baseline TCR diversity than healthy donors, and relapsed/refractory patients had lower baseline TCR diversity still.

Sequenced by immunoSEQ multiplex PCR; TCRdb stores in-frame clones only, minus some. The table has roughly 20,000 clones, approximately 90% seen once. Sequences were obtained from CD4+ T cells from blood. The source of this sequence is a human donor with classical Hodgkin lymphoma. The rearrangement joins TRBV7-9 to TRBJ1-3; 8 bases agree with TRBD1. The CDR3 loop is CASTSRGLENTIYF. DNA for the CDR3: TGTGCCAGCACCAGCAGGGGGCTTGAAAACACCATATATTTT.